Many counts were recorded for the clone carrying this TCR beta chain. Its antigen is not identified. The data stem from a study of neurological immune-mediated disorders. CDR3 length: 14 amino acids. Germline CDR1 and CDR2: SGHDT and YYEEEE. The V end was cut by 2 bases, the J end by 2 bases, with 10 bases between. Study-wide points: Across subjects, expanded clones had no CDR3 amino acid sequences in common, pointing to private repertoires in all groups.

The cDNA was generated by 5'RACE with 10-nucleotide random UMIs. TCRdb called the 5' RACE reads again in MiXCR, with one record for every CDR3 protein. The table lists tens of thousands of distinct CDR3 sequences, about 3.8% of them singletons. Unsorted libraries were generated from 2 million PBMCs held at -80 degrees C. The V and J genes are TRBV5-6 and TRBJ1-2, with a possible D match to TRBD1 (6 bases). The clonotype comes from a man in his 60s with multiple sclerosis. Material: PBMCs. CDR3 amino acids: CASSFRGENYGYTF. The CDR3 DNA reads as TGTGCCAGCAGCTTCAGGGGAGAGAACTATGGCTACACCTTC.